The sample holds many counts of the clone carrying this T cell receptor (beta chain). The target antigen is unknown. From germline, CDR1 is ENHRY and CDR2 SYGVKD. This CDR3 contains 16 residues. Trimming removed 0 bases from V and 0 bases from J, with 11 bases in between. According to the study, TCR beta libraries were built with iRepertoire HTBI primers and CDR3-region Arm-PCR. TCRdb itself ran the multiplex PCR reads through MiXCR, one entry per CDR3 protein. The repertoire includes around 460,000 distinct CDR3 sequences, about 20% of them detected once, and approximately 14% sits in the top ten. The data were taken from a study of regulatory T cells in long-lasting Graves disease. Background on the study: To qualify as persistent, Graves' disease required over 5 years of antithyroid drugs with positive TSH receptor antibodies. Study conclusions and caveats: Persistent disease preferred TRBV28, TRBJ1-2 and TRBJ2-5; new disease, TRBV20-1 and TRBJ2-1.

The time point was: persistent/refractory GD, antithyroid drugs over 5 years with positive TRAb. The TCR library was made from RNA that had been extracted from PBMCs in TRIzol. Guidelines of the American Thyroid Association were used to diagnose Graves' disease. In Xi'an, China, an endocrinology department was the source of patients. The source is a female donor with Graves disease. The sequencing used peripheral blood mononuclear cells (PBMCs), collected when the disease was refractory, from a patient treated with antithyroid drugs. The chain couples TRBV10-3 to TRBJ2-5, with D perhaps TRBD2 (5 bases). In DNA, the CDR3 is TGTGCCATCAGTGAGTCGAGCGGCCCCGACCAAGAGACCCAGTACTTC. This codes for CAISESSGPDQETQYF.